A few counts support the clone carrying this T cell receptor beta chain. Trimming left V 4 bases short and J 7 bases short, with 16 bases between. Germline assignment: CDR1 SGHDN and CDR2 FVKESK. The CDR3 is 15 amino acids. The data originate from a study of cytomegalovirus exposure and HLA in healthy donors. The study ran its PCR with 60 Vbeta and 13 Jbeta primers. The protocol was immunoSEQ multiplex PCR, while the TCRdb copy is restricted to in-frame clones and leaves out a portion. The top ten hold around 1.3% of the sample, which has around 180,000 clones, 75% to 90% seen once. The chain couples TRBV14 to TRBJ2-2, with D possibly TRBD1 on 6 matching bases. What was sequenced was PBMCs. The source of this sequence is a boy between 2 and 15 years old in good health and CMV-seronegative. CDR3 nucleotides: TGTGCCAGCAGCCCCTCCACAGGGTCCAGCGGGGAGCTGTTTTTT. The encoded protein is CASSPSTGSSGELFF.